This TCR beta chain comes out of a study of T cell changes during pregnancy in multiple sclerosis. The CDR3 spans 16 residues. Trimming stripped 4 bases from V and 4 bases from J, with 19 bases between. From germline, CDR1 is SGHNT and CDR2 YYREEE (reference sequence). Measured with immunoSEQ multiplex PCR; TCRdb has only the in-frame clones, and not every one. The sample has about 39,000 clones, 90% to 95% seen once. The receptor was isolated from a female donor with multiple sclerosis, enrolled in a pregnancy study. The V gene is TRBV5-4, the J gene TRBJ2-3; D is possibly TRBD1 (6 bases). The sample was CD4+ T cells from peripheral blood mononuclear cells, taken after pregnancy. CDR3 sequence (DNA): TGTGCCAGCAGCCCCGGAGCAGGGGTGTGGGCAGATACGCAGTATTTT. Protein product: CASSPGAGVWADTQYF.